This T cell receptor beta chain was recorded in a study of shared clonotypes between healthy human individuals. The study, taken as a whole, reports: In contrast to clonotypes shared by all four donors, non-shared clonotypes had lower generation probabilities.

Trimming shortened V by 5 bases and J by 1 base, and 12 bases separated the two germline ends. The CDR3 length is 14 residues. Per the germline V gene, CDR1 is GTSNPN and CDR2 is SVGIG (reference sequence). Details on this clone: Antigen specificity is unknown.

Profiling relied on immunoSEQ multiplex PCR, and the TCRdb table lists in-frame clones only, not all of them. The data contain a few million clones, around 90% of them singletons. The chain joins TRBV30 to TRBJ1-5; D remains unclear. Sequenced input: naive CD4+ T cells from PBMCs. As to subset: CD45RA+ positively selected. This TCR was sampled from a man between 18 and 35 years old in good health. Some clones in this sample may be carry-over from other donors' samples. Written as DNA, the CDR3 is TGTGCCTGGTCCCTGGCGCTGAGCAATCAGCCCCAGCATTTT. Protein product: CAWSLALSNQPQHF.